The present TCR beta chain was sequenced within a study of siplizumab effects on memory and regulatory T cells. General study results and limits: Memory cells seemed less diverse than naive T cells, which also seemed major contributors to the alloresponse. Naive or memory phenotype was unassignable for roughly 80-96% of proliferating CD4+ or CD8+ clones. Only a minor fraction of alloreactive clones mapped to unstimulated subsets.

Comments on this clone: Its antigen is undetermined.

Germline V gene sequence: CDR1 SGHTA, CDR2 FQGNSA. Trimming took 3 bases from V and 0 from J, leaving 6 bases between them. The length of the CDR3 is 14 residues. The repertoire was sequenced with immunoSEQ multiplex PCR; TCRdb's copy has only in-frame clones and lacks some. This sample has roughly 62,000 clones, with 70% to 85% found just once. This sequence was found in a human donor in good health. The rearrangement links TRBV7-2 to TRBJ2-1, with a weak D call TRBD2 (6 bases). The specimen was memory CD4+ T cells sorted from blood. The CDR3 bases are TGTGCCAGCAGCTTTAGCGGCTCCTACAATGAGCAGTTCTTC. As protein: CASSFSGSYNEQFF.